The 9 T cell receptor beta chains given below trace back to one sample, sequenced in a study of naive CD8 T cells in extremely preterm neonates. Study-wide results and caveats: Compared with older groups, preterm CDR3s were shorter, with fewer N additions and less trimming.

These receptors are not linked to any known antigen. Samples were taken at extremely preterm deliveries at roughly 23-27 weeks of gestation. TCRdb keeps only in-frame clones here, not all; method: immunoSEQ multiplex PCR. This sample has tens of thousands of clones, with more than 70% found just once. Input material: naive CD8+ T cells from cord blood. Receptors were obtained from a boy who was born preterm.

The rearrangement joins TRBV6-5 to TRBJ1-4; D is ambiguous. The CDR3 has 14 residues. Germline V lookup: CDR1 MNHEY, CDR2 SVGAGI. With 2 bases removed from V and 2 bases from J, the gap between germline ends came to 6 bases. The CDR3 sequence: CASSYRVTNEKLFF. The CDR3 nucleotides read TGTGCCAGCAGTTACAGGGTGACTAATGAAAAACTGTTTTTT.

This clone was seen a single time. V is TRBV10-2 and J is TRBJ1-2, with a weak D call TRBD1 (5 bases). This CDR3 is built from 15 residues. V lost 6 bases, J lost 2 bases, and 16 bases lay in between. Germline V lookup: CDR1 WSHSY, CDR2 SAAADI. CDR3 sequence: CASSTGTATNYGYTF. CDR3 in DNA: TGCGCCAGCAGCACCGGGACGGCCACAAACTATGGCTACACCTTC.

The V gene is TRBV27, the J gene TRBJ2-2; TRBD2 matches at 12 bases. Germline CDR1 reads MNHEY; CDR2 reads SMNVEV (reference sequence). Trimming removed 5 bases from V and 3 bases from J; junction bases left unmatched: 4. The CDR3 has 16 amino acids. CDR3 bases: TGTGCCAGCAGTCTACTAGCGGGGGGCTACACCGGGGAGCTGTTTTTT. The encoded protein is CASSLLAGGYTGELFF.

The chain links TRBV7-6 to TRBJ1-3; no firm D call. This CDR3 region has 14 residues. CDR1 is SGHVS, CDR2 FNYEAQ, per germline. Trimming took 0 bases from V and 0 from J, leaving 3 bases between them. CDR3 sequence: CASSLAGSGNTIYF. The CDR3 DNA reads TGTGCCAGCAGCTTAGCGGGCTCTGGAAACACCATATATTTT. Full variable domain (rest looked up from reference TRBV7-6 and TRBJ1-3): GAGVSQSPRYKVTKRGQDVALRCDPISGHVSLYWYRQALGQGPEFLTYFNYEAQQDKSGLPNDRFSAERPEGSISTLTIQRTEQRDSAMYRCASSLAGSGNTIYFGEGSWLTVV.

This clone was counted a few times. One end of the junction is discordant with germline, which a read error may explain. CDR3 protein: CASSLGQGQPQHF. CDR3 sequence (DNA): TGTGCTAGCAGCTTGGGACAGGGTCAGCCCCAGCATTTT. The chain carries TRBV7-7 and TRBJ1-5; TRBD1 agrees at 9 bases. The CDR3 is made up of 13 amino acids. The V gene's germline CDR1 is SSHAT and CDR2 FNYEAQ (reference sequence). Together with reference TRBV7-7 and TRBJ1-5, the CDR3 gives the full variable domain: GAGVSQSPRYKVTKRGQDVTLRCDPISSHATLYWYQQALGQGPEFLTYFNYEAQPDKSGLPSDRFSAERPEGSISTLTIQRTEQRDSAMYRCASSLGQGQPQHFGDGTRLSIL.

The V and J genes are TRBV4-3 and TRBJ1-6; 7 bases match TRBD1. The CDR3 runs 16 residues. The V segment lost 2 bases and the J segment 6 bases; nucleotides outside the gene matches: 7. Germline V lookup: CDR1 LGHNA, CDR2 YSLEER. Here the CDR3 reads CASSQSRTGFNSPLHF. The CDR3 nucleotides read TGCGCCAGCAGCCAATCACGGACAGGCTTTAATTCACCCCTCCACTTT.

The rearrangement links TRBV19 to TRBJ2-3; 8 bases are shared with TRBD2. V shed 2 bases and J 6 bases; nucleotides not matched to a gene: 7. CDR1 and CDR2 (germline): LNHDA, SQIVND (reference sequence). This CDR3 is built from 15 residues. The CDR3 bases are TGTGCCAGTAGTATATTCGTAGCGGGGATGGATACGCAGTATTTT. This sequence encodes CASSIFVAGMDTQYF.

This chain links TRBV21-1 with TRBJ2-7; no DNA check was done on the table's D call, TRBD1. TRBV21-1 is a documented pseudogene. This CDR3 is built from 12 residues. The CDR3 DNA sequence: TGTGCCAGCAGCAACAACTCCTACGAGCAGTACTTC. Residues: CASSNNSYEQYF.

This clone was observed a single time. The V and J genes are TRBV13 and TRBJ2-1, with 11 bases aligning to TRBD2. The germline gives CDR1 PRHDT, CDR2 FYEKMQ (reference sequence). J lost 8 bases, V lost 1 base, and 1 base had no gene match. The CDR3 has 14 residues. CDR3 sequence reads: CASSLVAGGHEQFF. The CDR3 DNA follows: TGTGCCAGCAGCTTAGTAGCGGGGGGGCATGAGCAGTTCTTC.